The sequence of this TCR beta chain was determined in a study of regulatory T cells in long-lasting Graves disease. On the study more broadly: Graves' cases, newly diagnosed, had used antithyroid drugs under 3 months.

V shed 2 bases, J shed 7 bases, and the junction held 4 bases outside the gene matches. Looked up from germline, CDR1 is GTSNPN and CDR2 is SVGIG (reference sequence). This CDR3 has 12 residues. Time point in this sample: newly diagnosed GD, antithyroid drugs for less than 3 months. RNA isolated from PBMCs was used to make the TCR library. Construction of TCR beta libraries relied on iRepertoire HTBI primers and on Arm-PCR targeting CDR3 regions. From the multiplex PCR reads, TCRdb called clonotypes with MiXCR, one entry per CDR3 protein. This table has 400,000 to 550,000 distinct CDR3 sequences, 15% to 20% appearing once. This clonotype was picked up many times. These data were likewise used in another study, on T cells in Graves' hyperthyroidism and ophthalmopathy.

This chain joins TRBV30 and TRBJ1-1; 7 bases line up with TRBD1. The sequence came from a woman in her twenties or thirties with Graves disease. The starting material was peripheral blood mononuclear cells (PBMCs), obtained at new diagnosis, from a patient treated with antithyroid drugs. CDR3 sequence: CAWSSDRDEAFF. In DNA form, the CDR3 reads TGTGCCTGGAGTTCAGACAGGGATGAAGCTTTCTTT.